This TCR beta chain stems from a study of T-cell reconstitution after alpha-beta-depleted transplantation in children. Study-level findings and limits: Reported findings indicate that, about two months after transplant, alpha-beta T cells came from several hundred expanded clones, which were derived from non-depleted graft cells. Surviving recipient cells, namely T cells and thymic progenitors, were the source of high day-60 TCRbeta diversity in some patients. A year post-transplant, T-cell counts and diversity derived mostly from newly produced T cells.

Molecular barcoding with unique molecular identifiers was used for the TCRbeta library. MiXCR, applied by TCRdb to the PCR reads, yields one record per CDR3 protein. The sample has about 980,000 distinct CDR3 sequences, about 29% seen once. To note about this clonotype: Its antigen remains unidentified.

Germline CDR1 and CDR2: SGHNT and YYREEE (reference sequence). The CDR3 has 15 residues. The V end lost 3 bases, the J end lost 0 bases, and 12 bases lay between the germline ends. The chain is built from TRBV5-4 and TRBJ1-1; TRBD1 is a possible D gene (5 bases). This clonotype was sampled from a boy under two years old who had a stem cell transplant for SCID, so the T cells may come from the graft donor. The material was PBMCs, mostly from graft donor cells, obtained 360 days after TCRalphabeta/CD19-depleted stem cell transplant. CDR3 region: CASSSDSRMNTEAFF. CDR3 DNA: TGTGCCAGCAGCTCCGACAGCCGCATGAACACTGAAGCTTTCTTT.